This TCR beta chain was sequenced in a study of beta chain features in type 1 diabetes (dated by TCRdb to the late 2010s). Background for the entire study: No differences in mean age, gender distribution, total cell number or subset yield were found between patients and healthy donors. A total of under 140,000,000 sorted cells were examined across all samples, and the number of cells per subset was strongly correlated with RNA yield. In the study, recently diagnosed type 1 diabetes patients and matched healthy donors were compared on the TCRB repertoires of their sorted circulating CD4+ T cell subsets. Naive and central memory subsets were obtained from all 30 or so donors, but regulatory and stem cell-like memory subsets were isolated from only 8 patients and roughly 8 healthy donors.

All of the isolated RNA was reverse transcribed with the High Capacity cDNA Reverse Transcription Kit, so expressed TCRB transcripts were sequenced. Naive, central memory and regulatory T cell samples underwent deep immunoSEQ sequencing, averaging about 3.57 million total reads per sample. After sorted cells were lysed in RLT buffer, RNA was extracted with DNase-treated RNeasy Micro or Mini kits, with the choice depending on cell number. To prevent cross-contamination, every cell subset was processed on its own, while patient and healthy donor samples were processed together. The immunoSEQ multiplex PCR was used to amplify TCRB sequences from cDNA, generating 87-bp fragments that spanned the CDR3 region. The amplicons were sequenced using the Illumina HiSeq platform. Under the source paper's analysis protocol: Synthetic template baselines were used to correct PCR bias computationally, reads within Hamming distance 2 were collapsed together, and singletons that could not be merged were discarded. Reads were aligned against IMGT to assign V, D and J genes, CDR3 length and insertions or deletions at six rearrangement sites. Within each subset, clonotype counts were normalized to sorted cell number, and only after that were true diversity and Gini coefficients computed with the tcR R package. The overlap coefficient, calculated on TCRB nucleotide sequences, was used to quantify repertoire sharing. Out-of-frame TCRB sequences from naive cells were analyzed as a proxy for the pre-selection repertoire. The immuneACCESS repertoire file appears here via TCRdb, limited to in-frame rearrangements. These files lack a portion of the clones; in checked studies, under half of the deficit traces to unresolved V genes, and the cause of the others is not known. That table gives V, J and clone size, and the DNA gave D and trimming. The sample records 200,000 to 300,000 clones, under 13% of which are singletons. More than 0.015% of the sample lies in the top ten.

The CDR3 holds 14 amino acids from the cysteine to the phenylalanine. Kept here is only the CDR3 DNA, which spans 42 bases and is read in frame from base 1. For CDR1 and CDR2, the germline V gene lists SGHTA and FQGNSA. Overall results and qualifications from the work: Because the HLA sub-analyses included only small numbers of individuals, any influence of HLA type on TCRB rearrangement was left unresolved. At VDJ recombination sites, type 1 diabetes patients had fewer insertions and more deleted nucleotides, which implies abnormalities in thymic rearrangement. Because cDNA was sequenced instead of genomic DNA, activated cells with high expression could be over-represented, although the groups did not differ in activation or CD3 levels. Type 1 diabetes patients showed a moderate but significant shortening of TCRB CDR3 length in all four CD4+ subsets. The naive, central memory and regulatory TCRB repertoires appeared to resemble one another more closely among patients than among healthy donors. PCR may preferentially amplify shorter templates, but because patient and control samples were amplified and corrected together, any resulting skew would affect both groups equally.

From each donor, a single peripheral blood sample of 90 to 150 mL on average was drawn into heparinised tubes. Using a panel that included CD45RO, CCR7, CD25, CD127, CD95 and CD27, naive, central memory, regulatory and stem cell-like memory CD4+ T cells were sorted on a BD FACSAria II. Purity was above 95% for every sorted population. PBMCs were isolated immediately by Lymphoprep density gradient centrifugation and stained directly without culture. So that batch effects would be minimized, each experiment stained and sorted samples in pairs, pairing one healthy donor with one patient. This clone was seen only a few times. There is no known antigen for this receptor. Compared with germline, one end of the junction differs, possibly owing to a read error.

The sample taken for sequencing was naive CD4+ T cells from blood. The cell subset or site label, as the study defines it: true naive CD4+ T cells. This TCR derives from a young man with type 1 diabetes. The chain was built from TRBV7-2 and TRBJ2-3, with TRBD1 identical over 8 junction bases. The DNA sequence follows: TGTGCCAGCAGCTTAGGCCCTGGGACAGGTACGCAGTATTTT. Its protein product is CASSLGPGTGTQYF.